This entry lists 29 T cell receptor beta chains sequenced from one sample in a study of blood T cell repertoires in COVID-19. This table comes from immunoSEQ multiplex PCR, and its TCRdb copy is limited to in-frame clones, with some not included. The repertoire holds roughly 310,000 clones, with 70% to 90% as singletons. Sequenced sample: PBMCs or T cells enriched from blood (not recorded which). Receptors were obtained from a woman between 40 and 55 years old who had recovered from COVID-19.

V usage is TRBV11-3 and J usage is TRBJ2-1, with 14 bases that match TRBD2. This CDR3 region has 16 residues. V trimming: 5 bases; J trimming: 10 bases; junction bases outside the gene matches: 10. The V gene's germline CDR1 is SGHNT and CDR2 YENEEA. CDR3 amino acids: CASSNRLAGGLPEQFF. In DNA, the CDR3 is TGTGCCAGCAGCAACCGACTAGCGGGAGGGCTTCCCGAGCAGTTCTTC.

V usage is TRBV11-2 and J usage is TRBJ2-1; TRBD1 matches at 7 bases. Germline trimming cut 4 bases from V and 5 bases from J; bases unmatched to any gene: 5. The V gene's germline CDR1 is SGHAT and CDR2 FQNNGV. The CDR3 has 14 amino acids. The CDR3 protein is CASSSTGWHNEQFF. DNA of the CDR3: TGTGCCAGCAGCTCGACAGGGTGGCACAATGAGCAGTTCTTC.

The CDR3 loop is CASSETGGTEAFF. The CDR3 nucleotides read TGTGCCAGCAGCGAGACAGGGGGCACTGAAGCTTTCTTT. The V and J genes are TRBV28 and TRBJ1-1; TRBD1 agrees at 9 bases. The ends lost 6 bases at V and 4 bases at J; junction bases unmatched: 3. The CDR3 sequence is 13 residues long. Germline lookup yields CDR1 MDHEN and CDR2 SYDVKM.

The chain carries TRBV27 and TRBJ2-1, with D perhaps TRBD2 (6 bases). The V gene lost 5 bases and the J gene lost 6 bases, with 11 bases spanning the gap. Germline CDR1 reads MNHEY; CDR2 reads SMNVEV (reference sequence). The CDR3 loop spans 13 amino acids. Written as DNA, the CDR3 is TGTGCCAGCAGTGAGGACTACGGCAATGAGCAGTTCTTC. This translates into CASSEDYGNEQFF.

J is TRBJ2-1 and V is TRBV24-1, with 9 bases aligning to TRBD2. CDR3 size: 16 residues. CDR1 is KGHDR and CDR2 is SFDVKD in the germline V gene. Trimming at V came to 5 bases and at J to 3 bases, leaving 7 bases not matched to a gene. CDR3 nucleotides: TGTGCCACCAGTGGGACCCTAGCGGGGAACTACAATGAGCAGTTCTTC. This gives the protein CATSGTLAGNYNEQFF.

V is TRBV25-1 and J is TRBJ1-4; D unresolved. CDR1 and CDR2 from the germline V gene are MGHDK and SYGVNS. This CDR3 comprises 12 residues. Trimming removed 7 bases from V and 10 bases from J, with 13 bases in between. CDR3 coding DNA: TGTGCCAGCACAAGGGATGGAGGAAAACTGTTTTTT. Amino acids: CASTRDGGKLFF.

The chain has TRBV7-3 and TRBJ2-7; maybe TRBD2 (6 bases). This CDR3 has 19 residues. CDR1 is SGHTA and CDR2 is FQGTGA in the germline V gene. Trimming pared 6 bases from V and 0 bases from J, leaving 27 bases between. The CDR3 coding sequence is TGTGCCAGCAGAAGTCCCGGGACTCCTATTACCCCCAGCTCCTACGAGCAGTACTTC. It specifies CASRSPGTPITPSSYEQYF.

V gene TRBV30 combines with J gene TRBJ2-2, with 7 bases aligning to TRBD2. From germline, CDR1 is GTSNPN and CDR2 SVGIG (reference sequence). V lost 1 base, J lost 6 bases, and 8 bases stayed unmatched. This CDR3 contains 15 residues. Here the CDR3 reads CAWSGVVLAAGELFF. The DNA of the CDR3 is TGTGCCTGGAGTGGGGTAGTGCTAGCGGCCGGGGAGCTGTTTTTT.

The chain carries TRBV27 and TRBJ1-4, with TRBD1 as a possible D gene (5 bases). V dropped 3 bases and J dropped 8 bases, with 10 bases sitting between them. Per germline, CDR1 MNHEY and CDR2 SMNVEV (reference sequence). CDR3 length: 13 amino acids. The CDR3 here is CASSLRGGEKLFF. The CDR3 DNA reads TGTGCCAGCAGTTTGAGGGGAGGAGAAAAACTGTTTTTT.

The chain joins TRBV5-1 to TRBJ2-5; TRBD1 agrees at 8 bases. The trim removed 4 bases at V and 4 bases at J, leaving 12 bases unmatched. Germline V lookup: CDR1 SGHRS, CDR2 YFSETQ. CDR3 length: 16 amino acids. CDR3 amino acids: CASSTQTGVRRETQYF. In DNA, the CDR3 is TGCGCCAGCAGCACACAGACAGGGGTCCGACGAGAGACCCAGTACTTC.

Details on this clone: The same CDR3 arises from other DNA sequences in this sample as well. The chain combines TRBV7-2 with TRBJ2-7; D is unresolved. CDR3 length: 13 amino acids. Germline-derived CDR1 and CDR2 are SGHTA and FQGNSA. The V gene lost 5 bases and the J gene lost 0 bases, with 8 bases spanning the gap. The CDR3 spells CASSLSSSYEQYF. Written as DNA, the CDR3 is TGTGCCAGCAGCCTCTCGAGCTCCTACGAGCAGTACTTC.

The chain uses TRBV7-2 and TRBJ2-1; 10 positions match TRBD1. The germline V gene has CDR1 SGHTA and CDR2 FQGNSA. The CDR3 extends over 16 amino acids. The J segment lost 8 bases and the V segment lost 4 bases, leaving 11 bases of the junction unmatched. DNA of the CDR3: TGTGCCAGCAGCTCTAACCGGGACAGGGGAAGGGATGAGCAGTTCTTC. Amino acids: CASSSNRDRGRDEQFF.

The V call is TRBV27, the J call TRBJ2-1; a weak D match, TRBD2 (7 bases). CDR1 is MNHEY and CDR2 is SMNVEV in the germline V gene (reference sequence). The CDR3 totals 15 residues. The V gene lost 0 bases and the J gene lost 10 bases, with 16 bases spanning the gap. CDR3 nucleotide sequence: TGTGCCAGCAGTTTATCACAGGCGGGGGCGGGGGAGCAGTTCTTC. As protein: CASSLSQAGAGEQFF.

The chain couples TRBV30 to TRBJ1-5, with TRBD1 matching 10 bases. J gave up 2 bases and V 3 bases, and 10 bases lay outside the gene matches. CDR3 length: 17 residues. Germline V gives CDR1 GTSNPN, CDR2 SVGIG (reference sequence). This chain's CDR3 is CAWRPRGGTGGNQPQHF. DNA of the CDR3: TGTGCCTGGAGACCTCGAGGTGGGACAGGGGGCAATCAGCCCCAGCATTTT.

Here the CDR3 DNA reads TGTGCCAGTAGTATGGGACAGGGGCAGGGCAATCAGCCCCAGCATTTT. Its translation: CASSMGQGQGNQPQHF. The J gene is TRBJ1-5, the V gene TRBV19, with 10 positions matching TRBD1. CDR1 is LNHDA, CDR2 SQIVND, per germline (reference sequence). The CDR3 length is 16 residues. V lost 3 bases and J lost 2; bases outside the gene matches: 4.

V usage is TRBV7-9 and J usage is TRBJ1-6; D is perhaps TRBD1 (5 bases). This CDR3 has 15 amino acids. Trimming stripped 4 bases from V and 7 bases from J, with 14 bases between. Germline CDR1 is SEHNR and CDR2 is FQNEAQ (reference sequence). The CDR3 bases are TGTGCCAGCAGCTCTCGACAGTTCGCCAATTCACCCCTCCACTTT. Translated: CASSSRQFANSPLHF.

The rearrangement links TRBV7-3 to TRBJ2-7, with 9 bases identical to TRBD2. The CDR3 spans 13 residues. With V trimmed by 1 base and J by 6 bases, 1 base remained unmatched. Germline CDR1 reads SGHTA; CDR2 reads FQGTGA. The CDR3 region is CASSLSGGAEQYF. The CDR3 DNA reads TGTGCCAGCAGCTTAAGCGGGGGGGCCGAGCAGTACTTC.

The rearrangement uses TRBV3-1 (or the pseudogene TRBV3-2) and TRBJ2-7, with D unclear. The CDR3 covers 14 residues. V was shortened by 8 bases and J by 0 bases, with 14 bases between the two germline ends. Germline V lookup: CDR1 LGHDT, CDR2 YNNKEL (reference sequence). The CDR3 coding sequence is TGTGCCAGCCAAGCGCGGTCCCTCTCCTACGAGCAGTACTTC. Its protein product is CASQARSLSYEQYF.

This clone is a singleton in its sample. The chain joins TRBV9 to TRBJ1-1; 9 nucleotides agree with TRBD1. The germline V gene encodes CDR1 SGDLS and CDR2 YYNGEE. The CDR3 has 14 residues. V gave up 3 bases and J gave up 3 bases; unmatched junction bases: 3. The CDR3 coding sequence is TGTGCCAGCAGCGCAAACAGGGGGCACACTGAAGCTTTCTTT. Translation gives CASSANRGHTEAFF. The variable domain in full, with the rest retrieved from reference TRBV9 and TRBJ1-1, is DSGVTQTPKHLITATGQRVTLRCSPRSGDLSVYWYQQSLDQGLQFLIQYYNGEERAKGNILERFSAQQFPDLHSELNLSSLELGDSALYFCASSANRGHTEAFFGQGTRLTVV.

The chain joins TRBV5-1 to TRBJ2-2, with D possibly TRBD1 on 6 matching bases. The length of the CDR3 is 16 residues. V was cut by 0 bases and J by 6 bases, with 15 bases left in between. Per germline, CDR1 SGHRS and CDR2 YFSETQ. CDR3 protein: CASSLADRRWAGELFF. The CDR3 coding sequence is TGCGCCAGCAGCTTGGCCGACAGGAGGTGGGCCGGGGAGCTGTTTTTT.

The gene calls are TRBV27 and TRBJ1-1; 7 bases fit TRBD1. The CDR3 loop spans 18 amino acids. The V segment lost 0 bases and the J segment 1 base; nucleotides outside the gene matches: 11. Germline V gene lookup returns CDR1 MNHEY and CDR2 SMNVEV (reference sequence). CDR3 DNA: TGTGCCAGCAGTTTATCGGTGTTATACAGGGGAGGGAACACTGAAGCTTTCTTT. Amino acid sequence: CASSLSVLYRGGNTEAFF.

This clone was seen a single time. The chain links TRBV9 to TRBJ2-2; D may be TRBD2 (6 bases). Germline CDR1 and CDR2: SGDLS and YYNGEE. V lost 0 bases, J lost 4 bases, and 13 bases lay in between. The CDR3 is 16 amino acids. The CDR3 protein is CASSVGTGAGTGELFF. CDR3 DNA: TGTGCCAGCAGCGTAGGTACGGGAGCAGGCACCGGGGAGCTGTTTTTT. Based on the CDR3 plus reference TRBV9 and TRBJ2-2, the full variable domain is DSGVTQTPKHLITATGQRVTLRCSPRSGDLSVYWYQQSLDQGLQFLIQYYNGEERAKGNILERFSAQQFPDLHSELNLSSLELGDSALYFCASSVGTGAGTGELFFGEGSRLTVL.

Written as DNA, the CDR3 is TGTGCCAGCAGTTACTCGATGGGGGGTGTATCCGGGGAGCTGTTTTTT. Translating it yields CASSYSMGGVSGELFF. The chain is built from TRBV6-5 and TRBJ2-2; D is perhaps TRBD2 (6 bases). The CDR3 is 16 residues long. V was clipped by 0 bases and J by 6 bases, with 14 bases between them. Germline CDR1 reads MNHEY; CDR2 reads SVGAGI.

CDR3 nucleotides: TGTGCCAGCAGCCCCCGGACTCCAGGCACCTACAATGAGCAGTTCTTC. Its protein product is CASSPRTPGTYNEQFF. The chain employs TRBV11-2 and TRBJ2-1; TRBD2 is a possible D gene (5 bases). Germline V gives CDR1 SGHAT, CDR2 FQNNGV. V lost 5 bases, J lost 2 bases, and 16 bases lay in between. The CDR3 is 16 residues long.

CDR3 amino acids: CASSFLATNQPQHF. The CDR3 nucleotides are TGTGCCAGCAGCTTTCTGGCAACAAATCAGCCCCAGCATTTT. The chain uses TRBV7-2 and TRBJ1-5; D not certain. CDR1 and CDR2 from the germline V gene are SGHTA and FQGNSA. Trimming removed 3 bases from V and 4 bases from J, with 10 bases in between. This CDR3 spans 14 amino acids.

The chain recombines TRBV7-2 with TRBJ1-4; 7 bases fit TRBD1. Germline V CDR1 and CDR2: SGHTA, FQGNSA. The CDR3 is made up of 14 amino acids. V trimming: 5 bases; J trimming: 7 bases; junction bases outside the gene matches: 7. CDR3 region: CASSIDRESEKLFF. CDR3 DNA sequence: TGTGCCAGCAGCATAGACAGGGAGAGTGAAAAACTGTTTTTT.

V gene TRBV2 combines with J gene TRBJ2-4; TRBD2 agrees at 10 bases. The length of the CDR3 is 19 residues. Germline V gene data show CDR1 as SNHLY and CDR2 as FYNNEI. The J segment lost 1 base and the V segment lost 6 bases, leaving 15 bases of the junction unmatched. The chain's CDR3 is CASSHGLAGATWAKNIQYF. The CDR3 bases are TGTGCCAGCAGCCACGGGCTAGCGGGAGCCACATGGGCCAAAAACATTCAGTACTTC.

Comments on this clone: The same CDR3 also results from other DNA sequences found in this sample. V gene TRBV7-8 combines with J gene TRBJ2-7, with 10 bases that match TRBD2. V shed 3 bases, J shed 1 base, and the junction held 0 bases outside the gene matches. Germline CDR1 SGHVS, CDR2 FQNEAQ. This CDR3 is 14 amino acids long. CDR3 in amino acids: CASSLTSGSYEQYF. DNA for the CDR3: TGTGCCAGCAGCTTGACTAGCGGGTCCTACGAGCAGTACTTC.

CDR3 coding DNA: TGTGCCAGCAGTTCTGGCTGGGCCCGCAATGAAAAACTGTTTTTT. This gives the protein CASSSGWARNEKLFF. J is TRBJ1-4 and V is TRBV28; D not resolved. The CDR3 is 15 residues long. V lost 4 bases to trimming and J lost 5 bases, with 14 bases between them. Germline V CDR1 and CDR2: MDHEN, SYDVKM.